The 6 T cell receptor beta chains presented below share a single source sample, sequenced in a study of vaccination and CD4 T cells after COVID-19. Researchers used the Oncomine TCR Beta short-read assay to sequence DNA from cultured CD4+ T cells. TCRdb itself ran the PCR reads through MiXCR, one entry per CDR3 protein. The table includes tens of thousands of distinct CDR3 sequences, about two fifths detected once. Time point specified: late sampling 161 to 241 days after vaccination in three convalescent patients. The sample's treatment: roughly 10-day PBMC culture with coronavirus spike peptide pools or control peptides (ViraFEST assay). These receptors lack a known antigen. The source material was CD4+ T cells from blood, cultured in vitro, sampled about 7 months after SARS-CoV-2 vaccination. Receptors originate from a human donor who had recovered from COVID-19.

The rearrangement links TRBV7-6 to TRBJ2-5, with 7 bases aligning to TRBD1. The J segment lost 4 bases and the V segment lost 3 bases, leaving 17 bases of the junction unmatched. The CDR3 extends over 18 amino acids. Germline V CDR1 and CDR2: SGHVS, FNYEAQ. CDR3 region: CASSFGTGDVRVGETQYF. In DNA, the CDR3 is TGTGCCAGCAGCTTCGGAACAGGGGACGTGCGGGTCGGAGAGACCCAGTACTTC. The variable domain in full, with the rest retrieved from reference TRBV7-6 and TRBJ2-5, is GAGVSQSPRYKVTKRGQDVALRCDPISGHVSLYWYRQALGQGPEFLTYFNYEAQQDKSGLPNDRFSAERPEGSISTLTIQRTEQRDSAMYRCASSFGTGDVRVGETQYFGPGTRLLVL.

This clonotype was seen a single time. This sequence joins TRBV6-2 or TRBV6-3 and TRBJ2-3; 8 bases fit TRBD2. With 5 bases clipped from V and 6 bases from J, the junction kept 10 bases outside the gene matches. Germline lookup yields CDR1 MNHEY and CDR2 SVGEGT. CDR3 size: 15 residues. The CDR3 DNA sequence: TGTGCCAGCAGTCTCCCGGCGGGGGGTGAGGATACGCAGTATTTT. It yields the protein CASSLPAGGEDTQYF.

This rearrangement joins TRBV6-1 to TRBJ2-3; a possible D gene is TRBD1 (5 bases). Between the trimmed V and J ends, which lost 5 bases and 3 bases, there was a span of 12 bases. CDR3 length: 14 amino acids. Germline V lookup: CDR1 MNHNS, CDR2 SASEGT. CDR3 sequence (DNA): TGTGCCAGCAGTCATACAGGCCTAACAGATACGCAGTATTTT. Its protein product is CASSHTGLTDTQYF.

This clonotype was seen only a few times. The V call is TRBV2, the J call TRBJ2-5; 11 nucleotides line up with TRBD2. CDR3 size: 15 residues. CDR1 is SNHLY, CDR2 FYNNEI, per germline. Trimming took 6 bases from V and 0 from J; bases not matched to a gene: 3. The CDR3 spells CASRSGLADQETQYF. The CDR3 nucleotides are TGTGCCAGCAGATCGGGACTAGCGGACCAAGAGACCCAGTACTTC.

J is TRBJ2-7 and V is TRBV20-1; 10 bases line up with TRBD2. The V segment lost 6 bases and the J segment 2 bases; nucleotides outside the gene matches: 7. The CDR3 sequence is 14 residues long. The germline gives CDR1 DFQATT, CDR2 SNEGSKA (reference sequence). The CDR3 is CSAFTSGIPYEQYF. The CDR3 bases are TGCAGTGCGTTCACTAGCGGGATCCCCTACGAGCAGTACTTC.

V and J are TRBV21-1 and TRBJ2-5; the table's D call, TRBD2, has no DNA check behind it. TRBV21-1 is shown as a pseudogene. The CDR3 runs 16 residues. The CDR3 is CASSKQTSGSSETQYF. The CDR3 bases are TGTGCCAGCAGCAAACAAACTAGCGGGAGTAGTGAGACCCAGTACTTC.